This T cell receptor beta chain is drawn from a study of blood T cell repertoires in COVID-19. Study information: Collection of acute and convalescent COVID-19 samples took place in the United States, Italy and Spain.

Germline-derived CDR1 and CDR2 are LGHDT and YNNKEL (reference sequence). This CDR3 has 14 amino acids. V lost 2 bases, J lost 5 bases, and 4 bases stayed unmatched. Before being deemed recovered, Cohort 3 donors had two negative PCRs, clearance, or symptom resolution. In the original analysis: Quantification of nucleated cells was approximated via reference gene primer amplification. Assay: immunoSEQ multiplex PCR; the TCRdb copy retains only in-frame clones and omits some. The DNA was the basis for D and trimming; V, J and clone size are from that table. The sample lists hundreds of thousands of clones; around 90% were seen once.

Sequenced: PBMCs or T cells enriched from blood (not recorded which). V usage is TRBV3-1 (or the pseudogene TRBV3-2) and J usage is TRBJ1-1; 8 bases align to TRBD1. This TCR was recovered from a man aged 60-69 years who had recovered from COVID-19. CDR3 bases: TGTGCCAGCAGCCAACCCACAGGGGGAACTGAAGCTTTCTTT. Translated, it gives CASSQPTGGTEAFF.